Listed below are T cell receptor beta chains from one sample, sequenced in a study of tumor and adjacent non-tumor tissue in lung cancer. TCRdb re-analysed the multiplex PCR reads in MiXCR, keeping a single row per CDR3 protein. The top ten hold 15% to 20% of the sample, which has under 150,000 distinct CDR3 sequences, 60% to 70% seen once. Sequencing was performed on lung tumor tissue. Every receptor here comes from a man aged 55 to 69 with small cell lung cancer. The CDR3 runs from the conserved cysteine through the conserved F or W. Each record gives: J gene, D gene, V gene, clone size, CDR3 protein, CDR3 DNA. A D gene is named only where the DNA matches it firmly. Size is omitted from some rows. Given values are once, few, many or a class for expanded clones.

j_call: TRBJ1-1; d_call: NA; v_call: TRBV29-1; clone_size: NA; cdr3_aa: CSVEVPHGAFF; cdr3_nt: TGCAGCGTTGAAGTCCCTCATGGAGCTTTCTTT
j_call: TRBJ2-2; d_call: NA; v_call: TRBV6-5; clone_size: NA; cdr3_aa: CASRSSQRTTGELFF; cdr3_nt: TGTGCCAGCAGGAGTAGCCAGCGGACCACCGGGGAGCTGTTTTTT
j_call: TRBJ2-1; d_call: NA; v_call: TRBV12-3/TRBV12-4; clone_size: NA; cdr3_aa: CASNLEQDNEQFF; cdr3_nt: TGTGCCAGCAATTTGGAGCAAGACAATGAACAGTTCTTC
j_call: TRBJ1-2; d_call: NA; v_call: TRBV4-1; clone_size: NA; cdr3_aa: CASSKGTDGYIF; cdr3_nt: TGCGCCAGCAGCAAAGGCACGGATGGCTACATCTTC
j_call: TRBJ2-6; d_call: TRBD1; v_call: TRBV5-1; clone_size: NA; cdr3_aa: CASSPTGGSGANVLTF; cdr3_nt: TGCGCCAGCAGCCCGACAGGGGGCTCTGGAGCCAACGTCCTGACTTTC
j_call: TRBJ2-3; d_call: TRBD1; v_call: TRBV18; clone_size: NA; cdr3_aa: CASSPRQGAADTQYF; cdr3_nt: TGTGCCAGCTCACCACGGCAGGGGGCTGCAGATACGCAGTATTTT
j_call: TRBJ2-1; d_call: TRBD1; v_call: TRBV6-1; clone_size: few; cdr3_aa: CASIRDRGLDEQFF; cdr3_nt: TGTGCCAGTATCCGGGACAGGGGGTTGGATGAGCAGTTCTTC
j_call: TRBJ2-4; d_call: NA; v_call: TRBV20-1; clone_size: NA; cdr3_aa: CSAHLAGGGNIQYF; cdr3_nt: TGCAGTGCTCACTTAGCAGGAGGCGGGAACATTCAGTACTTC
j_call: TRBJ2-5; d_call: NA; v_call: TRBV20-1; clone_size: many; cdr3_aa: CSARVAREFGETQYF; cdr3_nt: TGCAGTGCTAGAGTGGCACGGGAGTTTGGGGAGACCCAGTACTTC
j_call: TRBJ1-6; d_call: NA; v_call: TRBV12-3/TRBV12-4; clone_size: once; cdr3_aa: CASRRGSGNSPLHF; cdr3_nt: TGTGCCAGCAGGCGGGGGTCGGGCAATTCACCCCTCCACTTT
j_call: TRBJ1-1; d_call: TRBD1; v_call: TRBV7-9; clone_size: NA; cdr3_aa: CVRRRQGNTEAFF; cdr3_nt: TGTGTCAGGAGAAGACAGGGGAACACCGAAGCTTTCTTT
j_call: TRBJ2-3; d_call: NA; v_call: TRBV12-3/TRBV12-4; clone_size: few; cdr3_aa: CASSRESGTQYF; cdr3_nt: TGTGCCAGCAGTCGGGAGTCAGGTACGCAGTATTTT
j_call: TRBJ2-1; d_call: TRBD2; v_call: TRBV11-3; clone_size: NA; cdr3_aa: CAISSGLTRVPYNEQFF; cdr3_nt: TGTGCCATCAGCTCGGGACTAACGAGAGTGCCCTACAATGAGCAGTTCTTC
j_call: TRBJ2-1; d_call: TRBD1; v_call: TRBV6-1; clone_size: few; cdr3_aa: CASRTGTLSNEQFF; cdr3_nt: TGTGCCAGCAGGACAGGGACCCTTTCCAATGAGCAGTTCTTC
j_call: TRBJ2-2; d_call: NA; v_call: TRBV11-3; clone_size: NA; cdr3_aa: CASSLDRDTWELFF; cdr3_nt: TGTGCCAGCAGCTTAGACAGGGACACCTGGGAGCTGTTTTTT
j_call: TRBJ1-2; d_call: NA; v_call: TRBV20-1; clone_size: NA; cdr3_aa: CSVTTPRSIYGYTF; cdr3_nt: TGCAGTGTTACCACTCCAAGGTCGATCTATGGCTACACCTTC
j_call: TRBJ2-3; d_call: NA; v_call: TRBV11-2; clone_size: NA; cdr3_aa: CASSLVRALDGTQYF; cdr3_nt: TGTGCCAGCAGCTTAGTGAGGGCGTTGGACGGTACGCAGTATTTT
j_call: TRBJ1-2; d_call: NA; v_call: TRBV5-1; clone_size: few; cdr3_aa: CASSLVAEGYGYTF; cdr3_nt: TGCGCCAGCAGCTTGGTGGCAGAGGGCTATGGCTACACCTTC
j_call: TRBJ2-1; d_call: NA; v_call: TRBV5-1; clone_size: NA; cdr3_aa: CASSAQGGGEQFF; cdr3_nt: TGCGCCAGCAGCGCACAGGGGGGGGGTGAGCAGTTCTTC
j_call: TRBJ2-1; d_call: TRBD2; v_call: TRBV20-1; clone_size: NA; cdr3_aa: CSATSGSINEQFF; cdr3_nt: TGCAGTGCTACGAGCGGGAGTATCAATGAGCAGTTCTTC
j_call: TRBJ2-1; d_call: NA; v_call: TRBV20-1; clone_size: NA; cdr3_aa: CSARDQGVEQLF; cdr3_nt: TGCAGTGCTAGGGATCAAGGTGTTGAGCAGCTCTTC
j_call: TRBJ2-7; d_call: NA; v_call: TRBV20-1; clone_size: NA; cdr3_aa: CTASPGTLSYEQYF; cdr3_nt: TGCACTGCTTCTCCCGGGACACTCTCCTACGAGCAGTACTTT
j_call: TRBJ1-5; d_call: NA; v_call: TRBV12-3/TRBV12-4; clone_size: NA; cdr3_aa: CASSPGGRGNHPQHF; cdr3_nt: TGTGCCAGCAGCCCCGGTGGGAGGGGGAATCATCCCCAGCATTTT
j_call: TRBJ1-1; d_call: NA; v_call: TRBV6-1; clone_size: NA; cdr3_aa: CASSLTDGTEAFF; cdr3_nt: TGTGCCAGCAGCCTGACAGATGGGACTGAAGCTTTCTTT
j_call: TRBJ2-3; d_call: TRBD2; v_call: TRBV5-6; clone_size: NA; cdr3_aa: CASSFPRTSGGDTQYF; cdr3_nt: TGTGCCAGCAGCTTCCCAAGGACTAGTGGAGGAGATACGCAGTATTTT
j_call: TRBJ2-3; d_call: NA; v_call: TRBV29-1; clone_size: once; cdr3_aa: CSFHGIQNSDTQYF; cdr3_nt: TGCAGCTTCCATGGAATACAAAACTCAGATACGCAGTATTTT
j_call: TRBJ2-5; d_call: TRBD2; v_call: TRBV11-2; clone_size: NA; cdr3_aa: CASSEAGGSEDF; cdr3_nt: TGTGCCAGCAGCGAGGCTGGCGGGAGTGAGGACTTC
j_call: TRBJ2-1; d_call: NA; v_call: TRBV7-8; clone_size: NA; cdr3_aa: CASSRTAGGDHNEQFF; cdr3_nt: TGTGCCAGCAGCCGAACGGCCGGCGGGGACCACAATGAGCAGTTCTTC
j_call: TRBJ1-1; d_call: NA; v_call: TRBV20-1; clone_size: NA; cdr3_aa: CSAREAWGRPEAFF; cdr3_nt: TGCAGTGCTAGAGAGGCATGGGGCAGGCCTGAAGCTTTCTTC
j_call: TRBJ2-2; d_call: NA; v_call: TRBV7-8; clone_size: NA; cdr3_aa: CASSFRQANTGELFF; cdr3_nt: TGTGCCAGCAGCTTTAGACAGGCGAACACCGGGGAGCTATTTTTT
j_call: TRBJ2-5; d_call: NA; v_call: TRBV11-2; clone_size: NA; cdr3_aa: CASSQLGTPGETQYF; cdr3_nt: TGTGCCAGCAGCCAACTCGGGACTCCAGGGGAGACCCAGTACTTC
j_call: TRBJ2-1; d_call: TRBD2; v_call: TRBV4-2; clone_size: many; cdr3_aa: CASSQDPAGDNEQFF; cdr3_nt: TGTGCCAGCAGCCAAGACCCAGCGGGGGACAATGAGCAGTTCTTC
j_call: TRBJ2-1; d_call: TRBD2; v_call: TRBV20-1; clone_size: NA; cdr3_aa: CSAIQGGGSNNGQFF; cdr3_nt: TGCAGTGCGATTCAGGGCGGCGGGAGCAATAATGGGCAGTTCTTC
j_call: TRBJ1-5; d_call: NA; v_call: TRBV6-6; clone_size: NA; cdr3_aa: CASSYSRQGRSQPQHF; cdr3_nt: TGTGCCAGCAGTTACTCGAGGCAGGGCCGGAGCCAGCCCCAGCATTTT
j_call: TRBJ2-1; d_call: NA; v_call: TRBV12-3/TRBV12-4; clone_size: NA; cdr3_aa: CAGSFVNEQFF; cdr3_nt: TGTGCCGGCAGTTTCGTCAATGAGCAGTTTTTC
j_call: TRBJ1-1; d_call: NA; v_call: TRBV5-6; clone_size: NA; cdr3_aa: CASSLARAEASF; cdr3_nt: TGTGCCAGCAGCTTGGCCAGAGCGGAAGCTTCCTTT
j_call: TRBJ1-2; d_call: NA; v_call: TRBV6-5; clone_size: NA; cdr3_aa: CASSVCEESFYGYTF; cdr3_nt: TGTGCCAGCAGCGTTTGTGAGGAGTCCTTCTATGGCTACACCTTC
j_call: TRBJ2-7; d_call: NA; v_call: TRBV11-2; clone_size: NA; cdr3_aa: CASSSHRGGEQYF; cdr3_nt: TGTGCCAGCAGCTCGCATAGGGGGGGGGAGCAGTACTTC
j_call: TRBJ2-6; d_call: NA; v_call: TRBV28; clone_size: NA; cdr3_aa: CASSISGGANVLTF; cdr3_nt: TGTGCCAGCAGCATCTCCGGTGGGGCCAACGTCCTGACTTTC
j_call: TRBJ2-1; d_call: NA; v_call: TRBV6-1; clone_size: NA; cdr3_aa: CAGSELAHSYNEQFF; cdr3_nt: TGTGCCGGCAGTGAACTAGCCCACTCCTACAATGAGCAGTTCTTC